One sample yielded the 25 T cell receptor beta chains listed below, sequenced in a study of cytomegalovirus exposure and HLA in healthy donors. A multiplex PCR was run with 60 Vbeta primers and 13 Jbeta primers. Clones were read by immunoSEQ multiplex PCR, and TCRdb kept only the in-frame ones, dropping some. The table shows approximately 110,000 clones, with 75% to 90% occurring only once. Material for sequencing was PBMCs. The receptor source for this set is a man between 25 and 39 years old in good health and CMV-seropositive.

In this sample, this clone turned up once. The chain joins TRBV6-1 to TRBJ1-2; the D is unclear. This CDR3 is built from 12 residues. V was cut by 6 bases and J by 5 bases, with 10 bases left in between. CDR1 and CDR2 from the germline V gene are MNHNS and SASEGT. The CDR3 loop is CASRRTEYGYTF. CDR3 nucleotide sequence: TGTGCCAGCAGGAGGACTGAGTATGGCTACACCTTC.

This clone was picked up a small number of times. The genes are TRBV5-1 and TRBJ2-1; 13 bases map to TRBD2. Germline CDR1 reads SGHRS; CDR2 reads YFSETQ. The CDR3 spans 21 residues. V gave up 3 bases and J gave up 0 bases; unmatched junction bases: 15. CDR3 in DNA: TGCGCCAGCAGCTACCCTGATGGACTAGCGGGGGCCACGAGCTCCTACAATGAGCAGTTCTTC. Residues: CASSYPDGLAGATSSYNEQFF.

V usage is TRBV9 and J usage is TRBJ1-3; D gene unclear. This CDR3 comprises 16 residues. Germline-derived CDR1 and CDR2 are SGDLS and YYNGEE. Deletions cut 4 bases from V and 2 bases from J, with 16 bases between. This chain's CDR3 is CASSPRSGVAGNTIYF. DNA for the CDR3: TGTGCCAGCAGCCCCCGTAGCGGGGTAGCTGGAAACACCATATATTTT.

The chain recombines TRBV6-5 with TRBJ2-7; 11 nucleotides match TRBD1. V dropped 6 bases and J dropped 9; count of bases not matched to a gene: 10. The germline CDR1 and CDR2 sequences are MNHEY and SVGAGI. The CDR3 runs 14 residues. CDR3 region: CASRPGQGDPGQYF. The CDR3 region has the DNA TGTGCCAGCAGGCCGGGACAGGGGGACCCTGGGCAGTACTTC.

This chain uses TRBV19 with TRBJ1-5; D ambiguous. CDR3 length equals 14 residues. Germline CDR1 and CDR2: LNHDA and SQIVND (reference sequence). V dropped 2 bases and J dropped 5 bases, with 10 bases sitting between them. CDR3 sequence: CASSILDGDQPQHF. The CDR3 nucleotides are TGTGCCAGTAGTATACTCGACGGGGATCAGCCCCAGCATTTT.

This CDR3 is CASSQQDSNYGYTF. Here the CDR3 DNA reads TGCGCCAGCAGCCAACAGGACAGTAACTATGGCTACACCTTC. This chain uses TRBV4-1 with TRBJ1-2; TRBD1 might be the D (6 bases). Germline V gives CDR1 MGHRA, CDR2 YSYEKL. V was trimmed by 2 bases and J by 1 base, leaving 8 bases between them. CDR3 length equals 14 residues.

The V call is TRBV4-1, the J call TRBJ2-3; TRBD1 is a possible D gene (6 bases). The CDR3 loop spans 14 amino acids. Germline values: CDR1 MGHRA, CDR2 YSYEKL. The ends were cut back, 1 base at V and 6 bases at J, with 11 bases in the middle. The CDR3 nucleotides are TGCGCCAGCAGCCAAGCAGGGGTTGGGGATACGCAGTATTTT. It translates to CASSQAGVGDTQYF.

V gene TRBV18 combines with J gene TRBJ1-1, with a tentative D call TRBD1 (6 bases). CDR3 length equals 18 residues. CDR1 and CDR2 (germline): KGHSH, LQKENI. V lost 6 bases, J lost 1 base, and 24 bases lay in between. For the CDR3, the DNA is TGTGCCAGCTCCACGGGTCTATCGCAGGGGCCTAGGAACACTGAAGCTTTCTTT. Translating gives CASSTGLSQGPRNTEAFF.

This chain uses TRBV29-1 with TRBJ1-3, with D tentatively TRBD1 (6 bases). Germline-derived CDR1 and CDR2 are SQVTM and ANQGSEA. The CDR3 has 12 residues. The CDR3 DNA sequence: TGCAGGAAAGGACAGACTGGAAACACCATATATTTT. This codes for CRKGQTGNTIYF.

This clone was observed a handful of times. CDR3 in amino acids: CASSPNRGSPYEQYF. DNA for the CDR3: TGTGCCAGCAGCCCAAACAGGGGATCCCCCTACGAGCAGTACTTC. This chain connects TRBV7-6 to TRBJ2-7, with 7 bases lining up with TRBD1. The CDR3 runs 15 residues. Germline V gives CDR1 SGHVS, CDR2 FNYEAQ. V gave up 5 bases and J gave up 2 bases; unmatched junction bases: 9.

CDR3 region: CASSPERGGISYEQYF. CDR3 nucleotides: TGTGCCAGCAGTCCAGAGCGGGGGGGTATTTCCTACGAGCAGTACTTC. The V call is TRBV28, the J call TRBJ2-7; 10 bases are shared with TRBD2. Germline values: CDR1 MDHEN, CDR2 SYDVKM. V lost 5 bases and J lost 1; bases outside the gene matches: 8. CDR3 length: 16 amino acids. Full variable domain (outside the CDR3, taken from reference TRBV28 and TRBJ2-7): DVKVTQSSRYLVKRTGEKVFLECVQDMDHENMFWYRQDPGLGLRLIYFSYDVKMKEKGDIPEGYSVSREKKERFSLILESASTNQTSMYLCASSPERGGISYEQYFGPGTRLTVT.

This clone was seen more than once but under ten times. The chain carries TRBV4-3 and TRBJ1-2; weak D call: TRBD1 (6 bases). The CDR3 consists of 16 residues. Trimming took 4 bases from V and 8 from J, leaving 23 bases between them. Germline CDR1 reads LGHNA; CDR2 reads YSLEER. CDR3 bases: TGCGCCAGCAGCCCCGCCCTGGACAGCGTGTCGGGGGGCTACACCTTC. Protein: CASSPALDSVSGGYTF.

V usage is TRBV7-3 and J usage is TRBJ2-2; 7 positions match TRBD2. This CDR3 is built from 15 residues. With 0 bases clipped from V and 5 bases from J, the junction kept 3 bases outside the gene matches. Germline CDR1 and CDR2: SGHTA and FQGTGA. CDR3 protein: CASSLTGGGTGELFF. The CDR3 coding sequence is TGTGCCAGCAGCTTAACTGGGGGAGGGACCGGGGAGCTGTTTTTT.

This CDR3 is CASSLGLAGYEQYF. The CDR3 nucleotides are TGTGCCAGCAGTTTAGGGCTAGCGGGCTACGAGCAGTACTTC. This chain connects TRBV6-5 to TRBJ2-7; 8 bases line up with TRBD2. The CDR3 is 14 residues long. Trimming removed 4 bases from V and 3 bases from J; junction bases left unmatched: 5. Germline CDR1 and CDR2: MNHEY and SVGAGI.

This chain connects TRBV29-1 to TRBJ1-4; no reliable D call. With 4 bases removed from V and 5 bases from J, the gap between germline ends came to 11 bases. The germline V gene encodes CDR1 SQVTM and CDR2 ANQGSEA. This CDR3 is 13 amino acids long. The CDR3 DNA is TGCAGCGTTGTGGTCGGGGAGAATGAAAAACTGTTTTTT. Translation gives CSVVVGENEKLFF.

The CDR3 sequence is CAWSVGGDEQYF. The CDR3 DNA reads as TGTGCCTGGAGTGTCGGAGGAGACGAGCAGTACTTC. V and J are TRBV30 and TRBJ2-7, with D perhaps matching TRBD2 (5 bases). The CDR3 spans 12 residues. V shed 0 bases and J shed 5 bases, with 8 bases lying between them. Germline V CDR1 and CDR2: GTSNPN, SVGIG (reference sequence).

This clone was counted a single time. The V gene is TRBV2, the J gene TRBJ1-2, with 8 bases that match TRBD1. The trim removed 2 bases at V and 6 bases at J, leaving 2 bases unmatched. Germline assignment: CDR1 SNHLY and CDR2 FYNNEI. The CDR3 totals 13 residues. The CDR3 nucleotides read TGTGCCAGCAGTGAATCGGGACAGGATGGCTACACCTTC. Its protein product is CASSESGQDGYTF. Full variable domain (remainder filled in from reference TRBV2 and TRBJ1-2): EPEVTQTPSHQVTQMGQEVILRCVPISNHLYFYWYRQILGQKVEFLVSFYNNEISEKSEIFDDQFSVERPDGSNFTLKIRSTKLEDSAMYFCASSESGQDGYTFGSGTRLTVV.

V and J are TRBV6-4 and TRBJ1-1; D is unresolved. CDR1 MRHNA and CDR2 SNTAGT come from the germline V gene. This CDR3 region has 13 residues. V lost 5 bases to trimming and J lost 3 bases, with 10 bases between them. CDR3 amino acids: CASSKEVYTEAFF. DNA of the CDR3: TGTGCCAGCAGTAAAGAGGTGTACACTGAAGCTTTCTTT.

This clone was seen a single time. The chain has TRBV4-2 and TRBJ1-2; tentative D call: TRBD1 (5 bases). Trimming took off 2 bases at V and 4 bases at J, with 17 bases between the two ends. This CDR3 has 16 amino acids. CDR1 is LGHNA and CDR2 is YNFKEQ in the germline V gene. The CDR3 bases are TGTGCCAGCAGCCAACAACACGGGGGTGGGGGCTATGGCTACACCTTC. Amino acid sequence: CASSQQHGGGGYGYTF.

DNA for the CDR3: TGCGCCAGCAGCCAAGGGCGACTAGACAGGGGTAATGAGCAGTTCTTC. It yields the protein CASSQGRLDRGNEQFF. The rearrangement joins TRBV4-1 to TRBJ2-1; 8 bases line up with TRBD1. There are 16 residues in the CDR3. The ends lost 1 base at V and 7 bases at J; junction bases unmatched: 9. CDR1 MGHRA and CDR2 YSYEKL come from the germline V gene.

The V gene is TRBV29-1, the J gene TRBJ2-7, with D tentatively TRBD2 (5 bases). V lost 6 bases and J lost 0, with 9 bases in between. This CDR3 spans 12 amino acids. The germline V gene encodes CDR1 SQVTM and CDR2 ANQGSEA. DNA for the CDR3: TGCAGCGTGGGGAGAAGCTCCTACGAGCAGTACTTC. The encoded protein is CSVGRSSYEQYF.

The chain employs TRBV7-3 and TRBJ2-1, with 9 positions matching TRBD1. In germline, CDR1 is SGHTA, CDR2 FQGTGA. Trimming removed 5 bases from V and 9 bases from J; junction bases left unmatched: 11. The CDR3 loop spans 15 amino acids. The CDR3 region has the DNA TGTGCCAGCAGCCCGCCCGGGACAGGGAGGGGTGAGCAGTTCTTC. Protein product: CASSPPGTGRGEQFF. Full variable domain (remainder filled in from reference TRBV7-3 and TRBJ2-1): GAGVSQTPSNKVTEKGKYVELRCDPISGHTALYWYRQSLGQGPEFLIYFQGTGAADDSGLPNDRFFAVRPEGSVSTLKIQRTERGDSAVYLCASSPPGTGRGEQFFGPGTRLTVL.

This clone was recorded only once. The CDR3 DNA reads TGTGCCAGCAGCTTGGTCCCAGGGAACGAGCAGTACTTC. Translating gives CASSLVPGNEQYF. The chain is built from TRBV5-4 and TRBJ2-7; weak D call: TRBD1 (5 bases). V was cut by 0 bases and J by 5 bases, with 9 bases left in between. CDR3 length equals 13 residues. CDR1 and CDR2 from the germline V gene are SGHNT and YYREEE (reference sequence).

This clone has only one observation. CDR3 protein: CASSPTGSTEAFF. CDR3 DNA: TGCGCCAGCAGCCCGACAGGCAGCACTGAAGCTTTCTTT. The chain joins TRBV5-1 to TRBJ1-1; D is possibly TRBD1 (6 bases). Trimming stripped 4 bases from V and 4 bases from J, with 11 bases between. The germline V gene has CDR1 SGHRS and CDR2 YFSETQ. The CDR3 has 13 amino acids.

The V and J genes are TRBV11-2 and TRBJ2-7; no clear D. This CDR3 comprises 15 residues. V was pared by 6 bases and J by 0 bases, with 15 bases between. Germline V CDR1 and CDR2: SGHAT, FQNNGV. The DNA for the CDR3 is TGTGCCAGCAGTTTGTCTCGTATTAGCTCCTACGAGCAGTACTTC. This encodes CASSLSRISSYEQYF.